This TCR beta chain was obtained from a study of tumor-infiltrating lymphocytes in oesophageal squamous cell carcinoma. The CDR3 totals 15 residues. Germline V gene lookup returns CDR1 MNHNY and CDR2 SVGAGI (reference sequence). TCRdb re-called the PCR reads with MiXCR, one entry per CDR3 protein. The data contain over 15,000 distinct CDR3 sequences, around 46% of them singletons. This TCR came from a female donor with esophageal squamous cell carcinoma. The V gene is TRBV6-6, the J gene TRBJ2-5; TRBD1 aligns across 12 bases. The J call is doubtful: the DNA matches TRBJ2-7 better. Sequences were obtained from normal esophageal tissue next to the tumor. The CDR3 DNA sequence: TGTGCCAGCAGTCCCCCGGGACAGGGGGCTTTCGAGCAGTACTTC. The encoded protein is CASSPPGQGAFEQYF.